Listed below are T cell receptor beta chains from one sample, sequenced in a study of T cells in Graves' hyperthyroidism and ophthalmopathy. Each CDR3 protein gets one entry after TCRdb re-called the multiplex PCR reads with MiXCR. The table has 500,000 to 650,000 distinct CDR3 sequences, over 35% seen once. The sample consisted of peripheral blood or thyroid tissue (not recorded which). These receptor sequences come from an adult woman with Graves' disease, either hyperthyroidism or ophthalmopathy (not recorded which). The CDR3 runs from the conserved cysteine through the conserved F or W. D genes are given only for firm matches. The listing skips clone size in some rows; elsewhere it reads once, few, many or a size class.

abundance,v_gene,d_gene,j_gene,CDR3aa,CDR3nt
many,TRBV29-1,.,TRBJ1-2,CSVARIYGYTF,TGCAGCGTTGCCAGGATTTATGGCTACACCTTC
few,TRBV12-3/TRBV12-4,.,TRBJ1-6,CASSSGTVSPLHF,TGTGCCAGCAGTTCGGGGACGGTTTCACCCCTCCACTTT
many,TRBV5-1,.,TRBJ1-2,CASSPDGVYGYTF,TGCGCCAGCAGCCCCGACGGGGTCTATGGCTACACCTTC
.,TRBV7-9,TRBD2,TRBJ2-7,CASTGGGIGYEQYF,TGTGCCAGCACGGGGGGAGGTATCGGCTACGAGCAGTACTTC
.,TRBV2,TRBD1,TRBJ1-6,CASRRADRVSPLHF,TGTGCCAGCAGAAGAGCGGACAGGGTTTCACCCCTCCACTTT
many,TRBV2,.,TRBJ2-7,CASSEGSAVGREQYF,TGTGCCAGCAGTGAAGGTTCTGCGGTTGGGAGGGAGCAGTACTTC
many,TRBV2,.,TRBJ1-3,CASRQGAGNTIYF,TGTGCCAGCAGACAGGGTGCTGGAAACACCATATATTTT
.,TRBV7-2,TRBD1,TRBJ1-5,CASSSQTGGVDQPQHF,TGTGCCAGCAGTTCTCAGACAGGGGGCGTGGATCAGCCCCAGCATTTT
once,TRBV2,TRBD1,TRBJ1-2,CASSAETGATVGYTF,TGTGCCAGCAGTGCAGAGACAGGGGCCACTGTTGGCTACACCTTC
.,TRBV7-2,.,TRBJ1-2,CTSSSQMGLYGYTF,TGTACCAGCAGCAGCCAGATGGGACTCTATGGCTACACCTTC
.,TRBV2,.,TRBJ1-2,CASSLLNYGYTF,TGTGCCAGCAGCCTACTTAACTATGGCTACACCTTC
many,TRBV9,.,TRBJ1-1,CASSVAGPPGNTEAFF,TGTGCCAGCAGCGTAGCGGGCCCTCCAGGGAACACTGAAGCTTTCTTT
.,TRBV29-1,.,TRBJ1-1,CSVEREGGAEAFF,TGCAGCGTGGAGCGGGAGGGGGGGGCTGAAGCTTTCTTT
many,TRBV19,TRBD2,TRBJ2-2,CASRLAPNTGELFF,TGTGCCAGCAGACTAGCGCCGAACACCGGGGAGCTGTTTTTT
few,TRBV20-1,.,TRBJ1-6,CSARTGKDSPLHF,TGCAGTGCAAGAACAGGGAAGGATTCACCCCTCCACTTT
few,TRBV6-1,TRBD2,TRBJ2-5,CASSLTSGGGQETQYF,TGTGCCAGCAGTTTGACTAGCGGGGGGGGACAAGAGACCCAGTACTTC
.,TRBV10-3,.,TRBJ1-5,CAISLRSGAHNQPQHF,TGTGCCATCAGTCTACGGTCAGGGGCCCACAATCAGCCCCAGCATTTT
.,TRBV6-1,TRBD1,TRBJ2-6,CASNYETGTGANVLTF,TGTGCCAGCAACTATGAGACAGGGACTGGGGCCAACGTCCTGACTTTC
.,TRBV27,.,TRBJ2-2,CASTVGSGELFF,TGTGCCAGCACCGTTGGGTCCGGGGAGCTGTTTTTT
many,TRBV5-1,TRBD2,TRBJ2-5,CASSLAGTSEETQYF,TGCGCCAGCAGCTTGGCCGGGACTAGTGAAGAGACCCAGTACTTC
.,TRBV7-2,TRBD1,TRBJ1-5,CASSSGTGGYSNQPQHF,TGTGCCAGCAGCTCCGGGACAGGTGGATATAGCAATCAGCCCCAGCATTTT
many,TRBV20-1,.,TRBJ2-7,CSAESGDEQYF,TGCAGTGCCGAATCCGGCGACGAGCAGTACTTC
.,TRBV7-2,.,TRBJ1-6,CASRSRDIRSPLHF,TGTGCCAGCAGATCCCGGGACATACGCTCACCCCTCCACTTT
few,TRBV2,.,TRBJ1-2,CASSVRGVGGYTF,TGTGCCAGCAGTGTTAGAGGGGTAGGTGGCTACACCTTC
.,TRBV29-1,.,TRBJ1-5,CSVVAGMNQPQHF,TGCAGCGTTGTAGCAGGGATGAATCAGCCCCAGCATTTT
.,TRBV28,TRBD1,TRBJ1-4,CASSLWTGGMGKLFF,TGTGCCAGCAGTTTATGGACAGGGGGCATGGGAAAACTGTTTTTT
few,TRBV7-9,TRBD1,TRBJ1-5,CASSSGQAINQPQHF,TGTGCCAGCAGCTCCGGACAGGCGATCAATCAGCCCCAGCATTTT
few,TRBV6-2/TRBV6-3,TRBD1,TRBJ1-1,CASRTGGRNTEAFF,TGTGCCAGCAGAACAGGGGGCCGGAACACTGAAGCTTTCTTT
many,TRBV29-1,TRBD2,TRBJ2-2,CSVDGLENTGELFF,TGCAGCGTTGACGGACTAGAGAACACCGGGGAGCTGTTTTTT
.,TRBV7-9,.,TRBJ1-2,CASSLVWGHGYTF,TGTGCCAGCAGCTTAGTCTGGGGTCATGGCTACACCTTC
.,TRBV6-1,.,TRBJ2-7,CASRTGPTYEQYF,TGTGCCAGCAGGACCGGGCCAACCTACGAGCAGTACTTC
few,TRBV2,.,TRBJ2-3,CASSDLPGADTQYF,TGTGCCAGCAGCGACCTACCTGGCGCAGATACGCAGTATTTT
.,TRBV2,.,TRBJ1-1,CASSGISMNTEAFF,TGTGCCAGCAGTGGTATCAGCATGAACACTGAAGCTTTCTTT
few,TRBV25-1,.,TRBJ1-2,CASSPSDIHQGYTF,TGTGCCAGCAGTCCCTCCGACATTCATCAGGGCTACACCTTC
.,TRBV7-8,.,TRBJ1-4,CASSPTQGTLFF,TGTGCCAGCAGCCCTACACAGGGAACACTGTTTTTT
many,TRBV19,TRBD1,TRBJ1-5,CASSVTGTDNQPQHF,TGTGCCAGTAGTGTCACCGGGACAGACAATCAGCCCCAGCATTTT
.,TRBV19,.,TRBJ2-7,CASSIGPVHEQYF,TGTGCCAGTAGTATAGGGCCGGTCCACGAGCAGTACTTC
.,TRBV29-1,TRBD1,TRBJ1-1,CSVQGGANTEAFF,TGCAGCGTACAGGGGGGTGCCAACACTGAAGCTTTCTTT
many,TRBV7-2,.,TRBJ1-2,CASSLAQLGGYTF,TGTGCCAGCAGCTTAGCGCAATTGGGTGGCTACACCTTC
.,TRBV7-6,.,TRBJ1-5,CASSLGGGDQPQHF,TGTGCTAGCAGCTTAGGAGGGGGAGATCAGCCCCAGCATTTT
.,TRBV20-1,TRBD2,TRBJ2-5,CSATPRELARETQYF,TGCAGTGCTACCCCGCGGGAGTTGGCGAGGGAGACCCAGTACTTC
few,TRBV2,TRBD2,TRBJ2-5,CASTGTSGRGETQYF,TGTGCCAGCACTGGGACTAGCGGGAGAGGGGAGACCCAGTACTTC
.,TRBV20-1,.,TRBJ1-3,CSARTAVGGNTIYF,TGCAGTGCTCGGACCGCCGTGGGAGGAAACACCATATATTTT
.,TRBV7-9,.,TRBJ2-7,CASSLDTGWGYEQYF,TGTGCCAGCAGCTTGGATACAGGGTGGGGGTACGAGCAGTACTTC
.,TRBV20-1,.,TRBJ2-3,CSASRRGDGTDTQYF,TGCAGTGCTAGCCGTAGGGGAGACGGCACAGATACGCAGTATTTT
many,TRBV6-6,TRBD1,TRBJ2-7,CASSYLQGASPYEQYF,TGTGCCAGCAGTTACCTACAGGGGGCTTCTCCCTACGAGCAGTACTTC
.,TRBV19,.,TRBJ1-5,CASSRGYIGNQPQHF,TGTGCCAGTAGCAGGGGTTATATCGGCAATCAGCCCCAGCATTTT
many,TRBV7-8,TRBD1,TRBJ1-3,CASSLIQGEGNTIYF,TGTGCCAGCAGCTTAATTCAGGGGGAAGGAAACACCATATATTTT
.,TRBV7-3,.,TRBJ2-6,CASSLRTSGANVLTF,TGTGCCAGCAGCCTCAGAACTTCTGGGGCCAACGTCCTGACTTTC
.,TRBV28,.,TRBJ1-1,CASLGQVEAFF,TGTGCCAGCTTAGGACAAGTTGAAGCTTTCTTT
few,TRBV5-6,TRBD2,TRBJ2-7,CASSFTASGRVYEQYF,TGTGCCAGCAGCTTTACCGCTAGCGGGAGGGTTTACGAGCAGTACTTC
.,TRBV11-2,.,TRBJ1-2,CASTPRGRVGGYTF,TGTGCCAGCACCCCACGGGGAAGGGTAGGCGGCTACACCTTC
few,TRBV12-3/TRBV12-4,TRBD1,TRBJ1-2,CASTDRGRGGYTF,TGTGCCAGCACCGACAGGGGGCGCGGAGGCTACACCTTC
.,TRBV19,.,TRBJ2-7,CASSSGSERNEQYF,TGTGCCAGTAGTAGTGGGAGTGAACGCAACGAGCAGTACTTC